This TCR beta chain was found in a study of T cell responses to AZD1222 COVID-19 vaccine (dated by TCRdb to about 2021). For the study in its entirety: AZD1222 recipients given second doses at about 4 weeks or at about 12 weeks were pooled, since spike-specific TCR depth and breadth were not found to differ between the two schedules. A total of 233 trial participants underwent TCR sequencing, of whom some 210 received two doses of AZD1222 and about 26 received two doses of the MenACWY control vaccine. Trial participants were enrolled by age into subgroups of 18-55, 56-69 and 70-plus years, and approximately 150, 30 and 60 TCR-sequenced participants, respectively, were included in these subgroups.

The CDR3 regions of human TCRbeta chains were analyzed by immunosequencing. On the study's bioinformatics: TCRs in the repertoires were compared against a reference library of SARS-CoV-2-specific TCRs that had been generated with the MIRA antigen-specificity platform. Breadth meant the fraction of unique TCRs that were SARS-CoV-2-associated, whereas depth meant the fraction of total T cells that were SARS-CoV-2-associated. Using the MIRA data, each spike-specific TCR was assigned both to the spike region to which the TCR was reactive and to a CD4 or CD8 class. Log10-transformed breadth and depth values were compared by one-way ANOVA with Sidak's multiple comparisons tests. Not all clones reach the TCRdb copy of this immuneACCESS table, which keeps in-frame sequences only. Checked studies attribute under half of the gap to unresolved V genes and leave the rest unexplained. That table supplies the V and J calls and clone size; D and trimming were determined from the DNA. For this sample there are approximately 260,000 clones; more than 80% appear just once. The ten most abundant clones make up roughly 0.6% of the sample.

Explained via the paper, the time point label denotes: baseline before first vaccination. Vaccinee samples came from UK trials COV001 and COV002, including a single-blind randomized controlled phase 2/3 trial of AZD1222 (ChAdOx1 nCoV-19) in healthy adults. Trial participant PBMC samples were collected at day 0 and day 28 after the second dose for TCRbeta chain sequencing. As for this clone: Its cognate antigen has yet to be identified. No base qualities exist here, and no much larger clone lies one base off it.

General study outcomes and caveats: After two AZD1222 doses, spike-specific TCR breadth and depth were significantly higher than at day 0 and than in MenACWY recipients. Participants were mostly white British and included more females than males, and it was suggested by the authors that clonal diversity may have been underestimated. CD4 TCRs associated with the vaccine covered the entire spike protein, and the dominant responses were in regions 160-218 and 743-854. Conclusions about previously exposed vaccinees were limited because only 5 or 6 AZD1222 recipients were SARS-CoV-2 seropositive at baseline. Nearly half of unique spike-specific TCRs reportedly recognized epitopes outside regions mutated in the B.1.351 and B.1.1.7 variants. In the small 56-69-year group, the increase in depth fell short of significance, most likely because of low power. Because no samples from the day 14 peak response were available, repertoires could be characterized only after the peak T cell response.

CDR1 and CDR2 are read off the germline V gene as MNHEY and SVGEGT. V is pared back by 0 bases and J by 7 bases, with 19 bases lying between the germline termini. From the cysteine up to the phenylalanine, the CDR3 has a length of 17 residues. Solely the CDR3 DNA is kept, with 51 bases framed from the first base. Sequencing was performed on peripheral blood, taken on day 0 of AZD1222 vaccination. This chain is built from TRBV6-2 or TRBV6-3 and TRBJ2-1, with a tentative D call of TRBD1 or TRBD2, each matching 6 bases. This clonotype was obtained from an adult in good health. The CDR3 protein: CASSYSRGASRRNEQFF. In nucleotides, the sequence is TGTGCCAGCAGTTACTCGAGGGGGGCTTCCAGGAGGAATGAGCAGTTCTTC.